Reported below is one T cell receptor (beta chain). The data belong to a study of T cell changes during pregnancy in multiple sclerosis. The germline CDR1 and CDR2 sequences are KGHSH and LQKENI. V shed 3 bases and J shed 5 bases, with 13 bases lying between them. CDR3 length equals 14 residues. TCRdb's copy holds only in-frame clones and misses some; the assay was immunoSEQ multiplex PCR. The data show 120,000 or so clones, approximately 94% seen once. V is TRBV18 and J is TRBJ1-1; maybe TRBD1 (6 bases). This sequence originates from a female donor with multiple sclerosis, enrolled in a pregnancy study. The material was peripheral blood, obtained before pregnancy. The CDR3 coding sequence is TGTGCCAGCTCACCGGGGGGGCAGGGGACTGAAGCTTTCTTT. It is translated as CASSPGGQGTEAFF. The variable domain in full, completed from reference TRBV18 and TRBJ1-1, reads NAGVMQNPRHLVRRRGQEARLRCSPMKGHSHVYWYRQLPEEGLKFMVYLQKENIIDESGMPKERFSAEFPKEGPSILRIQQVVRGDSAAYFCASSPGGQGTEAFFGQGTRLTVV.